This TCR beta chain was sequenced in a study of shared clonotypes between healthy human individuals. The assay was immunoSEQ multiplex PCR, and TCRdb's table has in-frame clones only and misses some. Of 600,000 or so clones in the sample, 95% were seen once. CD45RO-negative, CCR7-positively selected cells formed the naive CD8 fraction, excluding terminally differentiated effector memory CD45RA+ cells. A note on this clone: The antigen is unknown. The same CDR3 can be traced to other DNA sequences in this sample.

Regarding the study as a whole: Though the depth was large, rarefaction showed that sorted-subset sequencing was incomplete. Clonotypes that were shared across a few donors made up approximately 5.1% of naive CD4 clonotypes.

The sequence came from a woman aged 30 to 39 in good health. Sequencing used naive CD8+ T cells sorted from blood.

The CDR3 protein is CASSIRDRNQPQHF. CDR3 DNA sequence: TGTGCCAGTAGTATCAGGGACAGAAATCAGCCCCAGCATTTT. This chain connects TRBV19 to TRBJ1-5; 7 nucleotides line up with TRBD1. The V gene end was trimmed by 3 bases and the J gene end by 4 bases; junction bases not matched to a gene: 3. The CDR3 has 14 amino acids. Germline V lookup: CDR1 LNHDA, CDR2 SQIVND (reference sequence).